The present entry profiles one TCR beta chain with its context. The antigen is not known. CDR1 is LGHNA, CDR2 YNFKEQ, per germline. The CDR3 totals 14 residues. With 10 bases removed from V and 11 bases from J, the gap between germline ends came to 25 bases. The data belong to a study of T-cell reconstitution after alpha-beta-depleted transplantation in children. Study results and limitations: One year post-transplant, T-cell counts and diversity were largely derived from T cells produced anew.

It was with unique molecular identifiers that the TCRbeta library was prepared. Via MiXCR, TCRdb re-called the PCR reads, giving one row per CDR3 protein. The sample yields roughly 66,000 distinct CDR3 sequences, roughly 4.9% seen once. This material consisted of PBMCs, mostly from graft donor cells, taken 180 days after TCRalphabeta/CD19-depleted stem cell transplant. This sequence joins TRBV4-2 and TRBJ2-3; tentative D call: TRBD1 (5 bases). The TCR sequence derives from a boy less than two years old who had a stem cell transplant for acute myeloid leukemia, so the T cells may come from the graft donor. CDR3 region: CAMGLGLADSEQYF. The DNA for the CDR3 is TGTGCCATGGGCTTGGGGCTCGCGGATTCTGAGCAGTATTTT.